A selection of T cell receptor beta chains follows, all from one sample in a study of T cell responses to AZD1222 COVID-19 vaccine. Clones were sequenced by immunoSEQ multiplex PCR, and TCRdb holds only the in-frame ones, with some missing. In the table there are 100,000 to 130,000 clones, approximately 89% of which are singletons. The material sequenced was peripheral blood, taken on day 0 of MenACWY control vaccination. The receptor set was obtained from an adult in good health. The CDR3 runs from the conserved cysteine through the conserved F or W. D genes are given only for firm matches. The size of a clone is reported for some rows only, either as once, few or many, or as a class for expanded clones.

v_call: TRBV3-1/TRBV3-2
d_call: TRBD1
j_call: TRBJ2-2
clone_size: -
cdr3_nt: TGTGCCGCCGGGACAGCGCCCAACACCGGGGAGCTGTTTTTT
cdr3_aa: CAAGTAPNTGELFF

v_call: TRBV4-2
d_call: TRBD2
j_call: TRBJ2-7
clone_size: once
cdr3_nt: TGTGCCAGCAGCCATGGCCGGGGCCGGGGGGCCTACGAGCAGTACTTC
cdr3_aa: CASSHGRGRGAYEQYF

v_call: TRBV19
d_call: TRBD1
j_call: TRBJ1-6
clone_size: -
cdr3_nt: TGTGCCAGTAAGGGACAGGACGCCTCACCCCTCCACTTT
cdr3_aa: CASKGQDASPLHF

v_call: TRBV5-1
d_call: -
j_call: TRBJ1-3
clone_size: -
cdr3_nt: TGCGCCAGCAGCTTGACCCCCGCAGCCGGCTCTGGAAACACCATATATTTT
cdr3_aa: CASSLTPAAGSGNTIYF

v_call: TRBV7-8
d_call: -
j_call: TRBJ2-3
clone_size: -
cdr3_nt: TGTGCCAGCAGCTTAACTCAACTAGGTATCACAGATACGCAGTATTTT
cdr3_aa: CASSLTQLGITDTQYF

v_call: TRBV6-5
d_call: -
j_call: TRBJ1-5
clone_size: -
cdr3_nt: TGTGCCAGGGGGGAAGGCCAGCCCCAGCATTTT
cdr3_aa: CARGEGQPQHF

v_call: TRBV6-2/TRBV6-3
d_call: -
j_call: TRBJ2-5
clone_size: -
cdr3_nt: TGTGCCAGCAGCCCATCGGGAGAGACCCAGTACTTC
cdr3_aa: CASSPSGETQYF

v_call: TRBV20-1
d_call: TRBD2
j_call: TRBJ2-1
clone_size: -
cdr3_nt: TGCAGTGCTAGTGACTCGCGGGGGGGGTACAATGAGCAGTTCTTC
cdr3_aa: CSASDSRGGYNEQFF

v_call: TRBV5-1
d_call: TRBD1
j_call: TRBJ1-1
clone_size: -
cdr3_nt: TGCGCCAGCAGCGCGACAGGGGCGAACACTGAAGCTTTCTTT
cdr3_aa: CASSATGANTEAFF

v_call: TRBV7-2
d_call: TRBD1
j_call: TRBJ1-2
clone_size: once
cdr3_nt: TGTGCCAGCAGCTTAGTAGTTGTAGGGACAGGGGGTCACTATGGCTACACCTTC
cdr3_aa: CASSLVVVGTGGHYGYTF

v_call: TRBV9
d_call: TRBD1
j_call: TRBJ2-4
clone_size: -
cdr3_nt: TGTGCCAGCAGCGTAGGCGGGACAGGGCAAAACATTCAGTACTTC
cdr3_aa: CASSVGGTGQNIQYF

v_call: TRBV28
d_call: -
j_call: TRBJ1-4
clone_size: -
cdr3_nt: TGTGCCAGCAGTTCGGGGGAGGGCTATGAAAAACTGTTTTTT
cdr3_aa: CASSSGEGYEKLFF

v_call: TRBV6-6
d_call: -
j_call: TRBJ1-2
clone_size: -
cdr3_nt: TGTGCCAGCAGTCTAAGGTTGGGAAATGGCTACACCTTC
cdr3_aa: CASSLRLGNGYTF

v_call: TRBV7-9
d_call: -
j_call: TRBJ1-1
clone_size: -
cdr3_nt: TGTGCCAGCAGCCCCGGGGGAACGGAAGCTTTCTTT
cdr3_aa: CASSPGGTEAFF

v_call: TRBV30
d_call: -
j_call: TRBJ2-7
clone_size: -
cdr3_nt: TGTGCCTGGAGTGGGAGCTACGAGCAGTACTTC
cdr3_aa: CAWSGSYEQYF

v_call: TRBV10-1
d_call: -
j_call: TRBJ2-3
clone_size: -
cdr3_nt: TGCGCCAGCAGTGAGACAAGCACAGATACGCAGTATTTT
cdr3_aa: CASSETSTDTQYF

v_call: TRBV9
d_call: TRBD1
j_call: TRBJ2-3
clone_size: -
cdr3_nt: TGTGCCAGCAGCGGCTACGGGACAGGGGAAACGCAGTATTTT
cdr3_aa: CASSGYGTGETQYF

v_call: TRBV10-1
d_call: -
j_call: TRBJ1-6
clone_size: -
cdr3_nt: TGCGCCAGCAGTGAGCGAGGGGAAACCTATAATTCACCCCTCCACTTT
cdr3_aa: CASSERGETYNSPLHF

v_call: TRBV7-3
d_call: -
j_call: TRBJ2-3
clone_size: -
cdr3_nt: TGTGCCAGCAACCTTCGCGGGGCAAGCACAGATACGCAGTATTTT
cdr3_aa: CASNLRGASTDTQYF

v_call: TRBV3-1/TRBV3-2
d_call: -
j_call: TRBJ1-4
clone_size: -
cdr3_nt: TGTGCCAGCAGCCAAGATCAAGGGTTTCAGGGAAAACTGTTTTTT
cdr3_aa: CASSQDQGFQGKLFF

v_call: TRBV7-9
d_call: -
j_call: TRBJ2-1
clone_size: -
cdr3_nt: TGTGCCAGCAGCTTACGCTTCGGCAGAGCAGACAATGAGCAGTTCTTC
cdr3_aa: CASSLRFGRADNEQFF

v_call: TRBV12-3/TRBV12-4
d_call: -
j_call: TRBJ1-4
clone_size: -
cdr3_nt: TGTGCCAGCAGACGAGGGTGGAGTGAAAAACTGTTTTTT
cdr3_aa: CASRRGWSEKLFF

v_call: TRBV3-1/TRBV3-2
d_call: -
j_call: TRBJ2-3
clone_size: -
cdr3_nt: TGTGCCAGCAGCCAGTCGGCGGGGGCCGATACGCAGTATTTT
cdr3_aa: CASSQSAGADTQYF

v_call: TRBV4-2
d_call: TRBD1
j_call: TRBJ2-3
clone_size: -
cdr3_nt: TGTGCCAGCAGCCAAGAATGGACCGACAGGGTCCCAGATACGCAGTATTTT
cdr3_aa: CASSQEWTDRVPDTQYF

v_call: TRBV19
d_call: TRBD1
j_call: TRBJ1-1
clone_size: few
cdr3_nt: TGTGCCAGTAGTATCGAACAGGGGACCACTGAAGCTTTCTTT
cdr3_aa: CASSIEQGTTEAFF

v_call: TRBV5-6
d_call: TRBD1
j_call: TRBJ2-2
clone_size: -
cdr3_nt: TGTGCCAGCAGCTTGGCCGGGACAGGGAACACCGGGGAGCTGTTTTTT
cdr3_aa: CASSLAGTGNTGELFF

v_call: TRBV30
d_call: -
j_call: TRBJ1-1
clone_size: -
cdr3_nt: TGTGCCTGGAGTGTGGGCCCGTGGACTGAAGCTTTCTTT
cdr3_aa: CAWSVGPWTEAFF

v_call: TRBV27
d_call: TRBD1
j_call: TRBJ1-1
clone_size: -
cdr3_nt: TGTGCCAGCAGTTCCGGACAGGGGCGGCCTGAAGCTTTCTTT
cdr3_aa: CASSSGQGRPEAFF

v_call: TRBV4-1
d_call: -
j_call: TRBJ1-5
clone_size: few
cdr3_nt: TGCGCCAGCAGCCAAACGGGACTTAATCAGCCCCAGCATTTT
cdr3_aa: CASSQTGLNQPQHF

v_call: TRBV12-3/TRBV12-4
d_call: -
j_call: TRBJ1-2
clone_size: -
cdr3_nt: TGTGCCGCGTGGGGGCAGATCTATGGCTACACCTTC
cdr3_aa: CAAWGQIYGYTF

v_call: TRBV18
d_call: -
j_call: TRBJ1-6
clone_size: once
cdr3_nt: TGTGCCAGCTCACCTACGTCCCCGCAGGGTTATAATTCACCCCTCCACTTT
cdr3_aa: CASSPTSPQGYNSPLHF

v_call: TRBV7-2
d_call: -
j_call: TRBJ1-2
clone_size: -
cdr3_nt: TGTGCCAGCAGCCTGACCTCTGGAGGGGAGAATGGCTACACCTTC
cdr3_aa: CASSLTSGGENGYTF

v_call: TRBV11-2
d_call: -
j_call: TRBJ2-5
clone_size: -
cdr3_nt: TGTGCCAGCGCGAGTGGGGAGACCCAGTACTTC
cdr3_aa: CASASGETQYF

v_call: TRBV21-1
d_call: -
j_call: TRBJ1-1
clone_size: -
cdr3_nt: TGTGCCAGCAGCAAAGGTAGGACAGGGGCGCCTGAAGCTTTCTTT
cdr3_aa: CASSKGRTGAPEAFF

v_call: TRBV30
d_call: TRBD1
j_call: TRBJ2-7
clone_size: -
cdr3_nt: TGTGCCTGGAGCCGGACAGGGACCGTTGGCGAGCAGTACTTC
cdr3_aa: CAWSRTGTVGEQYF

v_call: TRBV12-2
d_call: -
j_call: TRBJ2-5
clone_size: -
cdr3_nt: TGTGCAAGTCGCTTAGTAGTCGGGCAGGGGCAAGAGACCCAGTACTTC
cdr3_aa: CASRLVVGQGQETQYF

v_call: TRBV5-1
d_call: -
j_call: TRBJ2-5
clone_size: -
cdr3_nt: TGCGCCAGCAGCTTGGCAGGGGCTGGGGAGACCCAGTACTTC
cdr3_aa: CASSLAGAGETQYF

v_call: TRBV7-9
d_call: -
j_call: TRBJ1-2
clone_size: -
cdr3_nt: TGTGCCAGCAGCTTCGGGGGCGCCGAAGGCTACACCTTC
cdr3_aa: CASSFGGAEGYTF

v_call: TRBV7-9
d_call: -
j_call: TRBJ2-2
clone_size: -
cdr3_nt: TGTGCCAGCAGCCCGGTACAGGGAGACACCGGGGAGCTGTTTTTT
cdr3_aa: CASSPVQGDTGELFF

v_call: TRBV28
d_call: TRBD2
j_call: TRBJ2-5
clone_size: few
cdr3_nt: TGTGCCAGCAGCCCACCCCAGCGGGGGCCCCCGTACTTC
cdr3_aa: CASSPPQRGPPYF

v_call: TRBV16
d_call: -
j_call: TRBJ1-1
clone_size: -
cdr3_nt: TGTGCCAGCAGCCAATCTAGGAGGGGTAACACTGAAGCTTTCTTT
cdr3_aa: CASSQSRRGNTEAFF

v_call: TRBV7-8
d_call: -
j_call: TRBJ1-2
clone_size: -
cdr3_nt: TGTGCCAGCAGCTCAAGCCGACAGACCTACACCTTC
cdr3_aa: CASSSSRQTYTF

v_call: TRBV19
d_call: -
j_call: TRBJ1-6
clone_size: -
cdr3_nt: TGTGCCGTCCGCCGGGAGATTGGGTCACCCCTCCACTTT
cdr3_aa: CAVRREIGSPLHF

v_call: TRBV7-9
d_call: TRBD2
j_call: TRBJ2-3
clone_size: -
cdr3_nt: TGTGCCAGCAGCTTAGTAGCGGGGGCAATAGATACGCAGTATTTT
cdr3_aa: CASSLVAGAIDTQYF

v_call: TRBV7-3
d_call: -
j_call: TRBJ2-2
clone_size: -
cdr3_nt: TGTGCCAGCAGCTTGGACTACGCGAACACCGGGGAGCTGTTTTTT
cdr3_aa: CASSLDYANTGELFF

v_call: TRBV21-1
d_call: -
j_call: TRBJ1-3
clone_size: -
cdr3_nt: TGTGCCAGCAGCCGTAGGGGAAACACCATATATTTT
cdr3_aa: CASSRRGNTIYF

v_call: TRBV5-6
d_call: -
j_call: TRBJ2-7
clone_size: few
cdr3_nt: TGTGCCAGCAGCTCTGGGACCTACGAGCAGTACTTC
cdr3_aa: CASSSGTYEQYF

v_call: TRBV6-5
d_call: -
j_call: TRBJ2-3
clone_size: -
cdr3_nt: TGTGCCAGCAGTTCCGGCCACGACAAGACAGCAGATACGCAGTATTTT
cdr3_aa: CASSSGHDKTADTQYF

v_call: TRBV12-3/TRBV12-4
d_call: -
j_call: TRBJ1-5
clone_size: -
cdr3_nt: TGTGCCAGCAGCACAGGGAAGCAGCCCCAGCATTTT
cdr3_aa: CASSTGKQPQHF

v_call: TRBV18
d_call: -
j_call: TRBJ1-1
clone_size: -
cdr3_nt: TGTGCCAGCTCACGAACCTACAGGGCGAACACTGAAGCTTTCTTT
cdr3_aa: CASSRTYRANTEAFF

v_call: TRBV7-2
d_call: -
j_call: TRBJ2-4
clone_size: -
cdr3_nt: TGTGCCAGCAGCTTTCGCCCTGTTGGGGGCAAAAACATTCAGTACTTC
cdr3_aa: CASSFRPVGGKNIQYF

v_call: TRBV24-1
d_call: TRBD2
j_call: TRBJ2-2
clone_size: -
cdr3_nt: TGTGCCACCAGTGATTTGCAATGGAGTGCCGGGACTAGCTCCGGGGAGCTGTTTTTT
cdr3_aa: CATSDLQWSAGTSSGELFF

v_call: TRBV6-4
d_call: TRBD1
j_call: TRBJ2-2
clone_size: -
cdr3_nt: TGTGCCAGCAGTGGCACAGGGGACGCCAACACCGGGGAGCTGTTTTTT
cdr3_aa: CASSGTGDANTGELFF

v_call: TRBV18
d_call: -
j_call: TRBJ1-1
clone_size: few
cdr3_nt: TGTGCCAGCTCACCTGGTAGCACTGAAGCTTTCTTT
cdr3_aa: CASSPGSTEAFF

v_call: TRBV7-2
d_call: -
j_call: TRBJ1-5
clone_size: -
cdr3_nt: TGTGCCAGCAGCGCTAGGCTTTTAAGCAATCAGCCCCAGCATTTT
cdr3_aa: CASSARLLSNQPQHF